The following is a T cell receptor beta chain sequence with its context. The antigen is undetermined. The data were obtained in a study of shared clonotypes between healthy human individuals. Regarding the study as a whole: Sorted-subset sequencing was shown by rarefaction to be incomplete despite large depth.

The data were produced by immunoSEQ multiplex PCR, yet TCRdb's version contains in-frame clones alone and is incomplete. The sample contains approximately 2,300,000 clones, less than 95% of which appear only once. The CDR3 has 16 amino acids. Losses at the gene ends were 5 bases for V and 7 bases for J; bases not matched to a gene: 6. Looked up from germline, CDR1 is ENHRY and CDR2 is SYGVKD. The chain joins TRBV10-3 to TRBJ2-2; 14 bases agree with TRBD2. The receptor was isolated from a man aged 18-30 years in good health. Some clones in this sample may be carry-over from other donors' samples. The sample was naive CD4+ T cells from PBMCs. Subset meaning: CD45RA+ positively selected. CDR3 sequence: CAISPGLAGVGGELFF. CDR3 DNA: TGTGCCATCAGTCCGGGACTAGCGGGAGTTGGCGGGGAGCTGTTTTTT.